Listed below are T cell receptor beta chains from one sample, sequenced in a study of PD-1 blockade in classical Hodgkin lymphoma. The data were produced by immunoSEQ multiplex PCR, yet TCRdb's version contains in-frame clones alone and is incomplete. The data contain approximately 100,000 clones, roughly 92% of them singletons. The specimen comprised peripheral blood mononuclear cells (PBMCs), sampled at baseline. These receptors were collected from a human donor with classical Hodgkin lymphoma. CDR3s include the opening cysteine and the closing phenylalanine or tryptophan. The D gene is left open where the match is weak. A clone size is listed for some rows: how often the clone was seen (once, few, many), or a class if it is expanded.

v_gene	abundance	d_gene	len	j_gene	CDR3nt	CDR3aa
TRBV5-1	-	TRBD2	15	TRBJ2-3	TGCGCCAGCAGCTTGTACGGGGGGTTGTCAGATACGCAGTATTTT	CASSLYGGLSDTQYF
TRBV28	-	-	14	TRBJ1-4	TGTGCCAGCAGTTCCCCAGGGGAAGATGAAAAACTGTTTTTT	CASSSPGEDEKLFF
TRBV28	-	-	14	TRBJ1-1	TGTGCCAGCAGGGTCTTGGGACTGTCCACTGAAGCTTTCTTT	CASRVLGLSTEAFF
TRBV9	-	-	13	TRBJ1-5	TGTGCCAGCAGCCCGCAAACAACCGGGCCCCAGCATTTT	CASSPQTTGPQHF
TRBV28	-	TRBD1	15	TRBJ2-3	TGTGCCAGCAGTATACTGACAGGGAGTACAGATACGCAGTATTTT	CASSILTGSTDTQYF
TRBV7-8	-	TRBD2	20	TRBJ2-5	TGTGCCAGCAGCTTTCAACGTGGCGGGACTAGCGGGACGGATCGAGAGACCCAGTACTTC	CASSFQRGGTSGTDRETQYF
TRBV19	-	-	11	TRBJ2-7	TGTGCCAGTATGGAAGGGGCCGAGCAGTACTTC	CASMEGAEQYF
TRBV29-1	-	-	11	TRBJ2-1	TGCAGCGTTGTTACTTACAATGAGCAGTTCTTC	CSVVTYNEQFF
TRBV28	-	-	13	TRBJ1-5	TGTGCCAGCAGGACTAGTGGCAATCAGCCCCAGCATTTT	CASRTSGNQPQHF
TRBV28	-	-	16	TRBJ1-5	TGTGCCAGCACCCTCACCCCGGGGCAGGGCAATCAGCCCCAGCATTTT	CASTLTPGQGNQPQHF
TRBV5-1	-	TRBD1	16	TRBJ2-3	TGCGCCAGCAGCCTGGGACAGATCGGTCGCACAGATACGCAGTATTTT	CASSLGQIGRTDTQYF
TRBV30	-	-	11	TRBJ1-2	TGTGCCTGGACAGGGAACTATGGCTACACCTTC	CAWTGNYGYTF
TRBV5-6	-	TRBD1	17	TRBJ2-1	TGTGCCAGCAGCTTGTTGTACTACGGGACAGCAAACAATGAGCAGTTCTTC	CASSLLYYGTANNEQFF
TRBV5-6	-	TRBD1	18	TRBJ1-2	TGTGCCAGCAGCCGAACCCCCGGGACAGGGCCGATGAGGCACGGCTACACCTTC	CASSRTPGTGPMRHGYTF
TRBV2	-	-	12	TRBJ2-7	TGTGCCAATGCCCAAGACTCCTACGAGCAGTACTTC	CANAQDSYEQYF
TRBV27	-	-	15	TRBJ2-7	TGTGCCAGCAGTCCCCTCGGCAGGGCCCCGAGCGAGCAGTACTTC	CASSPLGRAPSEQYF
TRBV5-1	once	TRBD1	13	TRBJ2-3	TGCGCCAGCAGCTATGGACAGGGCGATACGCAGTATTTT	CASSYGQGDTQYF
TRBV28	-	-	15	TRBJ1-5	TGTGCCAGCAGTTTAATGGCCCGCTTCAATCAGCCCCAGCATTTT	CASSLMARFNQPQHF
TRBV19	-	TRBD1	15	TRBJ1-5	TGTGCCACCACCTGGGACAGCCGCATCATCCAGCCCCAGCATTTT	CATTWDSRIIQPQHF
TRBV9	-	TRBD2	17	TRBJ2-1	TGTGCCAGCAGCGCCGGGACTAGTTGGCGCTCCTACAATGAGCAGTTCTTC	CASSAGTSWRSYNEQFF
TRBV28	-	-	14	TRBJ1-5	TGTGCCAGCAGTCTGTCCAGGGGTTTTCAGCCCCAGCATTTT	CASSLSRGFQPQHF
TRBV4-1	once	-	13	TRBJ2-7	TGCGCCAGCAGCCAACGGGACTCCTACGAGCAGTACTTC	CASSQRDSYEQYF
TRBV30	few	TRBD1	13	TRBJ1-1	TGTGCCTGGAGTCCTACAGGGGGCACTGAAGCTTTCTTT	CAWSPTGGTEAFF
TRBV30	-	TRBD1	16	TRBJ2-7	TGTGCCTGGAGGGGGGTTGACAGGGGCCCCGGGTACGAGCAGTACTTC	CAWRGVDRGPGYEQYF
TRBV19	-	-	15	TRBJ1-2	TGTGCCAGTACCCGACAGGTAGACTTGATCTATGGCTACACCTTC	CASTRQVDLIYGYTF
TRBV20-1	-	-	11	TRBJ2-7	TGCAGTGCTAGGGCCTCCTACGAGCAGTACTTC	CSARASYEQYF